Reported below is one T cell receptor beta chain. Its antigen is undetermined. These data are taken from a study of PD-1 blockade in classical Hodgkin lymphoma. Turning to the study itself: Nivolumab dosed at 3 mg/kg went to patients intravenously every 2 weeks. General study results and limits: It was CD4+ TCR diversity, not CD8+, that rose significantly by C4D1. Those achieving complete response showed baseline diversity like newly diagnosed patients. In newly diagnosed patients, baseline TCR diversity was reportedly below that of healthy donors.

Noted time point: cycle 4 day 1 (C4D1), after about 6 weeks of nivolumab. Every one of the patients relapsed after autologous stem cell transplantation (brentuximab vedotin exposure was variable). From thawed PBMCs, CD8+ T cells were isolated by magnetic negative selection. Profiling relied on immunoSEQ multiplex PCR, and the TCRdb table lists in-frame clones only, not all of them. Here the sample spans 4,200 or so clones, over 60% being singletons. The material sequenced was CD8+ T cells from blood, taken before the fourth cycle of nivolumab. This TCR was recovered from a human donor with classical Hodgkin lymphoma.

Here the CDR3 reads CASSSPGFGETQYF. The CDR3 DNA reads TGTGCCAGCAGCTCACCCGGTTTCGGGGAGACCCAGTACTTC. The chain joins TRBV11-2 to TRBJ2-5, with D unresolved. CDR1 SGHAT and CDR2 FQNNGV come from the germline V gene. V dropped 4 bases and J dropped 5 bases, with 14 bases sitting between them. The CDR3 is 14 residues long.